One sample yielded the 14 T cell receptor beta chains listed below, sequenced in a study of neurological immune-mediated disorders. Each CDR3 protein gets one entry after TCRdb re-called the 5' RACE reads with MiXCR. The data show over 15,000 distinct CDR3 sequences, 14% to 15% seen once. Sequencing used PBMCs. The receptors shown here come from a man in his 60s with HTLV-1-associated myelopathy (HAM/TSP).

This clonotype was recorded many times. J is TRBJ2-6 and V is TRBV20-1, with D possibly being TRBD2 (7 bases). The CDR3 sequence is 14 residues long. Trimming took 6 bases from V and 2 from J, leaving 11 bases between them. Germline loops: CDR1 DFQATT, CDR2 SNEGSKA (reference sequence). This CDR3 is CSAQGGAGANVLTF. The CDR3 DNA sequence: TGCAGTGCCCAAGGGGGGGCTGGGGCCAACGTCCTGACTTTC.

This clonotype came up many times. The chain has TRBV5-1 and TRBJ1-5, with D unresolved. Trimming left V 4 bases short and J 5 bases short, with 10 bases between. The germline V gene has CDR1 SGHRS and CDR2 YFSETQ. CDR3 length: 13 amino acids. CDR3 DNA: TGCGCCAGCAGCCGGGGAAAGGATCAGCCCCAGCATTTT. This encodes CASSRGKDQPQHF.

This clonotype was seen repeatedly, ten times or more. V gene TRBV6-2 or TRBV6-3 combines with J gene TRBJ2-1, with TRBD1 as a possible D gene (6 bases). This CDR3 has 13 amino acids. Germline values: CDR1 MNHEY, CDR2 SVGEGT. V lost 0 bases, J lost 10 bases, and 10 bases lay in between. CDR3 bases: TGTGCCAGCAGTTACTCGGGCACAGGGGAGCAGTTCTTC. Translated, it gives CASSYSGTGEQFF.

This clonotype has ten or more counts. V gene TRBV12-3 or TRBV12-4 combines with J gene TRBJ2-1, with D perhaps matching TRBD2 (5 bases). This CDR3 region has 16 residues. Trimming stripped 6 bases from V and 0 bases from J, with 15 bases between. CDR3 DNA: TGTGCCAGCAGACTGTCGGGGAGATTCTCCTACAATGAGCAGTTCTTC. As protein: CASRLSGRFSYNEQFF.

This clonotype appeared many times. The rearrangement links TRBV7-3 to TRBJ1-6; the match to TRBD1 covers 8 bases. V gave up 4 bases and J gave up 10 bases; unmatched junction bases: 6. Germline V gene sequence: CDR1 SGHTA, CDR2 FQGTGA. The CDR3 is made up of 14 amino acids. CDR3 in amino acids: CASSSTGARSPLHF. In DNA form, the CDR3 reads TGTGCCAGCAGCTCGACAGGGGCAAGGTCACCCCTCCACTTT.

This clonotype was observed many times. The genes are TRBV7-6 and TRBJ2-7; D is unresolved. Germline CDR1 and CDR2: SGHVS and FNYEAQ. This CDR3 contains 13 residues. V was clipped by 1 base and J by 3 bases, with 7 bases between them. CDR3 protein: CASSLGPNYEQYF. The CDR3 region has the DNA TGTGCCAGCAGCTTAGGACCAAACTACGAGCAGTACTTC.

Ten or more counts support this clonotype. V usage is TRBV7-2 and J usage is TRBJ1-1, with TRBD1 matching over 7 bases. This CDR3 has 15 residues. Trimming at V came to 5 bases and at J to 2 bases, leaving 8 bases not matched to a gene. Germline CDR1 reads SGHTA; CDR2 reads FQGNSA. In DNA form, the CDR3 reads TGTGCCAGCAGCCCCAGGGGGAGTTATAACACTGAAGCTTTCTTT. Translated: CASSPRGSYNTEAFF.

This clonotype is categorized as medium-sized. V gene TRBV12-3 or TRBV12-4 combines with J gene TRBJ1-1; D may be TRBD1 (6 bases). This CDR3 comprises 13 residues. Deletions cut 8 bases from V and 1 base from J, with 11 bases between. CDR3 bases: TGTGCCAGCCGGCAGGGGCCGAACACTGAAGCTTTCTTT. It specifies CASRQGPNTEAFF.

This clonotype has ten or more counts. This sequence joins TRBV7-2 and TRBJ1-5; weak D call: TRBD1 (5 bases). The CDR3 is 14 residues long. CDR1 and CDR2 (germline): SGHTA, FQGNSA. Trimming pared 1 base from V and 6 bases from J, leaving 10 bases between. Here the CDR3 reads CASSLGGAGQPQHF. In DNA form, the CDR3 reads TGTGCCAGCAGCTTAGGAGGGGCGGGTCAGCCCCAGCATTTT.

In its sample, this clonotype was seen many times. V is TRBV5-1 and J is TRBJ1-2; D is unclear. The CDR3 spans 15 residues. Trimming took 7 bases from V and 0 from J, leaving 16 bases between them. The V gene's germline CDR1 is SGHRS and CDR2 YFSETQ. DNA for the CDR3: TGCGCCAGCCATCGAGATGGTCGGGCTAACTATGGCTACACCTTC. It specifies CASHRDGRANYGYTF.

This clonotype came up once. An end of the junction does not agree with germline; a read error may underlie this. V usage is TRBV5-1 and J usage is TRBJ2-7; maybe TRBD1 (5 bases). This CDR3 has 13 amino acids. Looked up from germline, CDR1 is SGHRS and CDR2 is YFSETQ. For the CDR3, the DNA is TGCGCCATCAGCCCGGACAATTACTACGAGCAGTACTTC. It encodes CAISPDNYYEQYF. Full variable domain (missing parts from reference TRBV5-1 and TRBJ2-7): KAGVTQTPRYLIKTRGQQVTLSCSPISGHRSVSWYQQTPGQGLQFLFEYFSETQRNKGNFPGRFSGRQFSNSRSEMNVSTLELGDSALYLCAISPDNYYEQYFGPGTRLTVT.

This clonotype was counted many times. The rearrangement uses TRBV10-3 and TRBJ2-7, with D possibly TRBD2 on 7 matching bases. Deletions cut 4 bases from V and 1 base from J, with 17 bases between. Germline V CDR1 and CDR2: ENHRY, SYGVKD. This CDR3 has 16 amino acids. In nucleotides, the CDR3 is TGTGCCATCAGTGGGGGGCGCGGGGGCAGGTCCTACGAGCAGTACTTC. This encodes CAISGGRGGRSYEQYF.

This clonotype showed up many times. CDR3 nucleotides: TGTGCCAGCAGTGAACAACCAGCGGGGAATGAGCAGTTCTTC. Its protein product is CASSEQPAGNEQFF. The gene calls are TRBV6-1 and TRBJ2-1, with TRBD2 identical over 7 bases. This CDR3 comprises 14 residues. The trim removed 2 bases at V and 7 bases at J, leaving 5 bases unmatched. CDR1 is MNHNS and CDR2 is SASEGT in the germline V gene.

This clonotype was observed many times. The V gene is TRBV7-3, the J gene TRBJ2-1; D not resolved. With 0 bases removed from V and 3 bases from J, the gap between germline ends came to 3 bases. Germline V lookup: CDR1 SGHTA, CDR2 FQGTGA. The CDR3 runs 13 residues. The CDR3 here is CASSLTDYNEQFF. As DNA, the CDR3 is TGTGCCAGCAGCTTAACGGACTACAATGAGCAGTTCTTC.